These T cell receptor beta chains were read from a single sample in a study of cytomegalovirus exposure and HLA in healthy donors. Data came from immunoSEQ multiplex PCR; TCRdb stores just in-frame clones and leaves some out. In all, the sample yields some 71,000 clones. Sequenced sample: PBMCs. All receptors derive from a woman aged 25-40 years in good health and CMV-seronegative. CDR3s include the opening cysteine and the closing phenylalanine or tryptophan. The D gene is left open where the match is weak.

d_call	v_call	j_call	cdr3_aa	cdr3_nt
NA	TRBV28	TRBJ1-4	CASGNIAVTNEKLFF	TGTGCCAGCGGAAATATCGCGGTAACTAATGAAAAACTGTTTTTT
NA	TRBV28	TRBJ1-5	CASRGTTNQPQHF	TGTGCCAGCAGAGGGACAACCAATCAGCCCCAGCATTTT
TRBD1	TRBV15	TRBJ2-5	CATGTGEETQYF	TGTGCCACCGGGACAGGGGAAGAGACCCAGTACTTC
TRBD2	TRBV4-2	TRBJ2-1	CASSQPMAGGTYNEQFF	TGTGCCAGCAGCCAACCCATGGCGGGGGGGACTTACAATGAGCAGTTCTTC
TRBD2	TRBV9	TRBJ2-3	CASSVYPLRGGDNTDTQYF	TGTGCCAGCAGCGTATATCCCCTCCGGGGGGGGGATAACACAGATACGCAGTATTTT
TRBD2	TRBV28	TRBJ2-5	CASSRGFSGSGETQYF	TGTGCCAGCAGTCGCGGGTTTAGCGGGAGCGGAGAGACCCAGTACTTC
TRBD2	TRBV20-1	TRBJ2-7	CSARVLAVSYF	TGCAGTGCTAGAGTACTAGCGGTATCGTACTTC
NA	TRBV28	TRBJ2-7	CASTLRSGLRIYEQYF	TGTGCCAGCACCCTTAGGAGTGGCCTTAGAATCTACGAGCAGTACTTC
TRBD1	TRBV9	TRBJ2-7	CASSLTGLVEEQYF	TGTGCCAGCAGTCTGACAGGGTTGGTGGAAGAGCAGTACTTC
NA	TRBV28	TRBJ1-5	CASIAWGQGDQPQHF	TGTGCCAGTATTGCTTGGGGGCAGGGTGATCAGCCCCAGCATTTT
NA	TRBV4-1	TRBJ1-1	CASSQGPAEAFF	TGCGCCAGCAGCCAAGGCCCGGCTGAAGCTTTCTTT
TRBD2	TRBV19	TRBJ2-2	CASRLAGGNTGELFF	TGTGCCAGTAGACTAGCGGGAGGGAACACCGGGGAGCTGTTTTTT
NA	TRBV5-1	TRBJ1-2	CASSLQGDGYTF	TGCGCCAGCAGCTTACAGGGAGATGGCTACACCTTC
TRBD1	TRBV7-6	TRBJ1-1	CASSLGQGNTEAFF	TGTGCCAGCAGCTTAGGACAGGGGAACACTGAAGCTTTCTTT
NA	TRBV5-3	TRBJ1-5	CASPLGQGNHSNQPQHF	TGTGCCAGCCCCCTTGGGCAGGGGAACCATAGCAATCAGCCCCAGCATTTT
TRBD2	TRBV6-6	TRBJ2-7	CASRTSGGPTGYEQYF	TGTGCCAGCAGGACTAGCGGGGGGCCCACCGGGTACGAGCAGTACTTC
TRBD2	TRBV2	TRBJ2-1	CASRASSGSYNEQFF	TGTGCCAGCAGGGCCTCTAGCGGGTCCTACAATGAGCAGTTCTTC
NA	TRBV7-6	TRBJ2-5	CASSLASETQYF	TGTGCCAGCAGCTTAGCGTCGGAGACCCAGTACTTC
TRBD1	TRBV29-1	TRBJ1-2	CSVFGQDQEGGYTF	TGCAGCGTTTTTGGACAGGATCAAGAAGGGGGCTACACCTTC
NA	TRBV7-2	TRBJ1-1	CASSLEQGTEAFF	TGTGCCAGCAGCTTAGAGCAGGGGACTGAAGCTTTCTTT
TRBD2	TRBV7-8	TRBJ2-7	CASSFNRGGRDEQYF	TGTGCCAGCAGCTTTAACAGGGGCGGGAGGGACGAGCAGTACTTC
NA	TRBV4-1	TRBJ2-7	CASSQARGLETEQYF	TGCGCCAGCAGCCAAGCCAGGGGCCTGGAGACCGAGCAGTACTTC
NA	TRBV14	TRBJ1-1	CASSQVTWRSEAFF	TGTGCCAGCAGCCAAGTTACATGGAGATCCGAAGCTTTCTTT
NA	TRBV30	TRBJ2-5	CAWSGWTVQETQYF	TGTGCCTGGAGTGGATGGACTGTCCAAGAGACCCAGTACTTC
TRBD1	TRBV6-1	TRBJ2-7	CASSETPPTGTASYEQYF	TGTGCCAGCAGTGAAACCCCCCCTACCGGGACAGCGTCCTACGAGCAGTACTTC
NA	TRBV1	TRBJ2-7	CTSSHGRTGYFHLYEQYF	TGCACCAGCAGCCATGGAAGGACAGGTTATTTCCACCTCTACGAGCAGTACTTC
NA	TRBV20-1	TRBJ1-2	CSGYSLYGYTF	TGCAGTGGGTACAGCCTCTATGGCTACACCTTC
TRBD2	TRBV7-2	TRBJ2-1	CASSLARASGGDNEQFF	TGTGCCAGCAGCTTAGCGCGGGCTAGCGGGGGCGACAATGAGCAGTTCTTC
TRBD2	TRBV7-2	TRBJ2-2	CASSRWGTSGTGELFF	TGTGCCAGCAGCCGCTGGGGGACTAGCGGCACCGGGGAGCTGTTTTTT
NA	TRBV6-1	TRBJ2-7	CASSGVAGADDEQYF	TGTGCCAGCAGTGGGGTCGCAGGGGCAGACGACGAGCAGTACTTC
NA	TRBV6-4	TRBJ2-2	CASSAGGGNTGELFF	TGTGCCAGCAGTGCTGGGGGAGGGAACACCGGGGAGCTGTTTTTT
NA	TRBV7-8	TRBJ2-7	CASSLSTGPYEQYF	TGTGCCAGCAGCTTATCCACAGGGCCCTACGAGCAGTACTTC
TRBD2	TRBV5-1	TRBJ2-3	CASSAGTSGRYTQYF	TGCGCCAGCAGCGCCGGGACTAGCGGGAGATATACGCAGTATTTT
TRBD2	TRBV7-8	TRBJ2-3	CASSTRLAGGTDTQYF	TGTGCCAGCAGCACCCGACTAGCGGGAGGCACAGATACGCAGTATTTT
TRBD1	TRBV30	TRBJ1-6	CAWSVSQGAGNSPLHF	TGTGCCTGGAGTGTATCCCAGGGGGCAGGGAATTCACCCCTCCACTTT
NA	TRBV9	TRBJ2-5	CASSPSEAGRWYQETQYF	TGTGCCAGCAGCCCATCCGAGGCCGGGAGATGGTACCAAGAGACCCAGTACTTC
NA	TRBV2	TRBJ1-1	CASRDRLNTEAFF	TGTGCCAGCAGAGACAGGCTAAACACTGAAGCTTTCTTT
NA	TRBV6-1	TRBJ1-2	CASSPGGRWVSGYTF	TGTGCCAGCAGCCCGGGGGGGCGCTGGGTCTCTGGCTACACCTTC
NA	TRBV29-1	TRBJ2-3	CSVEDPNTARDTQYF	TGCAGCGTTGAAGATCCTAACACAGCACGAGATACGCAGTATTTT
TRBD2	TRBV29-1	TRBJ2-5	CSSKFLAGGPQETQYF	TGCAGCTCCAAATTCCTTGCGGGAGGACCCCAAGAGACCCAGTACTTC
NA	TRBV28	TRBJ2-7	CASSLYEQYF	TGTGCCAGCAGTCTCTACGAGCAGTACTTC
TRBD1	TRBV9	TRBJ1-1	CASSVATGDAEAFF	TGTGCCAGCAGCGTAGCGACAGGGGACGCTGAAGCTTTCTTT
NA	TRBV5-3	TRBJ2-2	CARSLDQDTGELFF	TGTGCCAGAAGCTTGGACCAGGACACCGGGGAGCTGTTTTTT
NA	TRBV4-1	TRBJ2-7	CASSQDRGRLTYEQYF	TGCGCCAGCAGCCAAGATCGAGGTAGACTTACCTACGAGCAGTACTTC
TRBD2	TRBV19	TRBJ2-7	CASSFTSGSNEQYF	TGTGCCAGTAGTTTCACTAGCGGGAGCAACGAGCAGTACTTC
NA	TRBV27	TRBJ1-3	CASSLGGARGSGNTIYF	TGTGCCAGCAGTTTAGGGGGGGCCCGCGGCTCTGGAAACACCATATATTTT
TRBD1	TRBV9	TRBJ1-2	CASSVARGRGYGYTF	TGTGCCAGCAGCGTCGCCAGGGGGCGAGGCTATGGCTACACCTTC
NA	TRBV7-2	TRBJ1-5	CASRPGPNQPQHF	TGTGCCAGCAGACCCGGTCCGAATCAGCCCCAGCATTTT
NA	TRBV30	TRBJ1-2	CAWTLDSFPGYTF	TGTGCCTGGACTTTGGACAGTTTCCCTGGCTACACCTTC
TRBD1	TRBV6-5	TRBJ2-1	CASRGTGTWNEQFF	TGTGCCAGCAGGGGGACAGGGACCTGGAATGAGCAGTTCTTC
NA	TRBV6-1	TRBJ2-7	CASSEALRAYEQYF	TGTGCCAGCAGTGAAGCACTCCGGGCCTACGAGCAGTACTTC
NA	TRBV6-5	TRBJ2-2	CASSYSRGTGELFF	TGTGCCAGCAGTTACTCGAGAGGAACCGGGGAGCTGTTTTTT
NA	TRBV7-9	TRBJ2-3	CASGQAKEPYF	TGTGCCAGCGGTCAAGCTAAAGAGCCGTATTTT
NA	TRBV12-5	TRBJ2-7	CASGFGIYEQYF	TGTGCTAGTGGTTTCGGGATCTACGAGCAGTACTTC
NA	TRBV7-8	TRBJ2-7	CASSWTPGGGISAYEQYF	TGTGCCAGCAGCTGGACTCCCGGTGGAGGGATTAGCGCCTACGAGCAGTACTTC